The clone carrying this T cell receptor beta chain turned up a few times. Its antigen remains unidentified. These data are taken from a study of vaccination and CD4 T cells after COVID-19. Looking at the study overall: Four females and six males made up the convalescents, with two Hispanic.

Whole-study findings and limits: 304 of 307 vaccine-specific clones from convalescent patients were spike mono-reactive.

Sample treatment: approximately nine-day PBMC culture with coronavirus spike peptide pools or control peptides (ViraFEST assay). Sequencing of DNA taken from cultured CD4+ T cells relied on the Oncomine TCR Beta short-read assay. It was from cultured CD4+ T cells that genomic DNA was extracted. MiXCR, applied by TCRdb to the PCR reads, yields one record per CDR3 protein. The repertoire consists of more than 20,000 distinct CDR3 sequences, with approximately 39% occurring once and the leading ten covering just over 7%. Trimming stripped 5 bases from V and 6 bases from J, with 9 bases between. Germline-derived CDR1 and CDR2 are SGHTA and FQGNSA. The CDR3 has 12 amino acids.

Material: CD4+ T cells from blood, cultured in vitro. The source is a human donor who had recovered from COVID-19. The chain employs TRBV7-2 and TRBJ2-3; the D is unclear. CDR3 nucleotide sequence: TGTGCCAGCAGCCTTTTGGGGGATACGCAGTATTTT. It is translated as CASSLLGDTQYF.